This T cell receptor beta chain was identified in a study of shared clonotypes between healthy human individuals. Per germline, CDR1 SNHLY and CDR2 FYNNEI. V was cut by 0 bases and J by 2 bases, with 8 bases left in between. The CDR3 is 14 residues long. This clone was detected only once. In the naive CD8 group, cells lacked CD45RO and were positively selected for CCR7, so terminally differentiated effector memory CD45RA+ cells were left out. Profiling relied on immunoSEQ multiplex PCR, and the TCRdb table lists in-frame clones only, not all of them. There are about 580,000 clones in the sample; 98% occur only once, and 0.25% to 0.35% lies in the top ten.

The sample comprised naive CD8+ T cells sorted from blood. The clonotype originates from a young man in good health. The chain combines TRBV2 with TRBJ2-7; D unclear. CDR3 residues: CASSEALWTYEQYF. The CDR3 DNA follows: TGTGCCAGCAGTGAAGCGCTTTGGACCTACGAGCAGTACTTC.